This T cell receptor (beta chain) was recovered during a study of T cell clonotyping in hematopoietic cell transplantation. Across the whole study: Recipients' pretransplant samples followed cytoreduction. Study results and limitations: Recipient TCR diversity dropped after transplant; expanded clonotypes rose from day 30 to 180. CD4 and CD8 repertoire contributions could not be separated without sorting.

Here immunoSEQ multiplex PCR was the method, and the copy in TCRdb shows in-frame clones only, minus some. The data show 65,000 to 80,000 clones, 96% seen once. Worth noting for this clone: Antigen specificity is unknown.

Looked up from germline, CDR1 is LNHDA and CDR2 is SQIVND (reference sequence). Trimming cost V 3 bases and J 0 bases; bases outside gene matches: 6. The CDR3 loop spans 17 amino acids. Documented time point: recipient sample about 28 days before transplant, after cytoreduction. Samples: about 28 days before transplant, then days 30, 100 and 180 after. The specimen was peripheral blood mononuclear cells, collected before stem cell transplant. The TCR sequence derives from a woman in her forties or fifties with acute myeloid leukemia. Some clones in this sample may be carry-over from other donors' samples. V gene TRBV19 combines with J gene TRBJ1-3, with TRBD1 identical over 9 bases. CDR3 protein: CASSMYRDRDSGNTIYF. The CDR3, as DNA: TGTGCCAGTAGTATGTACCGGGACAGGGACTCTGGAAACACCATATATTTT.